The T cell receptor beta chain under discussion was sequenced for a study of CD8+ T cells in alopecia areata. Study-wide background: In an open-label trial, patients got 5 to 10 mg tofacitinib twice daily. Whole-study findings and limits: Researchers reported that TCR sharing among patients proved less clear than in mice, possibly HLA-linked.

Sequencing templates came from extracted RNA that was reverse transcribed into cDNA. TCRdb keeps only in-frame clones here, not all; method: immunoSEQ multiplex PCR. Of under 70,000 clones in the sample, roughly 57% were seen once. Regarding this clone: The antigen remains undetermined.

The source is a human donor with alopecia areata. Specimen: CD8+ T cells sorted from blood, collected at week 0.

DNA for the CDR3: TGCGCCAGCAGCCAAGATTTTCGGGGTTGGGAGACCCAGTACTTC. It translates to CASSQDFRGWETQYF. The V gene is TRBV4-3, the J gene TRBJ2-5; tentative D call: TRBD2 (5 bases). The CDR3 has 15 residues. V was pared by 0 bases and J by 5 bases, with 13 bases between. Looked up from germline, CDR1 is LGHNA and CDR2 is YSLEER.